This section outlines one TCR beta chain sequence together with its context. Its antigen is currently not known. No base qualities exist here, and no much larger clone lies one base off it. TCR cDNA was synthesized by 5'RACE template switching, through which a universal primer site and unique molecular identifiers were introduced. Priming for cDNA synthesis came from both the TCR alpha and TCR beta constant segments. Library amplification involved two PCR steps, and the second step added sample barcodes and sequencing adapters. Sequencing of libraries was done on Illumina HiSeq 2500 (2x100 bp) or NovaSeq (2x150 bp). The original methods were these. Demultiplexing of reads and collapsing into UMI consensus sequences were performed with MIGEC, and V(D)J alignment was carried out with MiXCR. Using edgeR on replicate PBMC samples, clonotypes were called vaccine-responding if FDR was below 0.01 and the log2 fold change was above 5 up to day 15. Bulk clonotypes were assigned CD4 or CD8 identity according to which sequenced CD4 or CD8 repertoire held them at higher abundance. Through fastp at Q25 and MiXCR, TCRdb rebuilt clones from the public reads, retaining in-frame beta chains. Rows are unified per CDR3 protein, each entry keeping the most common DNA and genes. The V and J calls shown here were made by TCRdb, not taken from the authors' results. In this sample the table shows more than 90,000 distinct CDR3 sequences, roughly 7.2% of which occur a single time. The ten largest clones add up to around 2.6% of the sample.

Reading the label with the study, this specimen's treatment or condition is: live attenuated yellow fever vaccine strain. A standard Ficoll-Paque protocol was used to isolate PBMCs from peripheral blood. Dynabeads CD4 and CD8 positive selection kits were used to isolate the CD4 and CD8 T-cell fractions. RNA was extracted with TriZol from bulk PBMCs, CD4 and CD8 fractions, and dextramer-positive and dextramer-negative fractions. The sample belongs to a study of T cells after yellow fever vaccination (dated by TCRdb to between 2019 and 2020). About the study as a whole: Libraries from fractions with low cell numbers were prepared with the SMART-Seq v4 Ultra Low Input RNA kit. Bulk TCR alpha and beta repertoires were sequenced longitudinally to track T-cell clones before and after primary and booster YFV17D yellow fever vaccination. Two healthy male donors, one aged 18 to 30 and one aged 30 to 40 years, made up the cohort. Blood was collected at multiple timepoints before and after primary and secondary immunization, and bulk PBMC replicates and cell subsets were isolated.

V trim: 3 bases; J trim: 0 bases; unmatched bases: 9. According to the germline V gene, CDR1 reads KGHSH and CDR2 reads LQKENI. From the cysteine through the phenylalanine, the CDR3 covers 17 amino acids. Only the CDR3 region is kept as DNA, spanning 51 bases read in frame from base 1. Results the study describes overall, beyond this receptor: FACS-sorted repertoires could contain abundant contaminating clonotypes from the bulk population, so computational filtering was required. The secondary T-cell response was found to be weaker but faster than the primary response, with a peak reached on day 5 rather than on day 15. A small fraction of clonotypes showed up in both the CD4 and CD8 compartments, probably as a result of convergent recombination. Because only a couple of donors were included in the study, the extent to which the findings can be generalized is limited. Most clones expanded after primary vaccination (around 96% of CD4 and 88% of CD8) were re-detected after the booster, suggesting that broad memory maintenance occurred.

The clonotype comes from a young man who received the YFV17D yellow fever vaccine. Sequencing used CD4+ T cells sorted from PBMCs, obtained about 49 days after the first yellow fever vaccination. The rearrangement joined TRBV18 to TRBJ1-2; 8 junctional bases match TRBD1. The CDR3 is CASSPLSWTGTNYGYTF. The nucleotide sequence is given as TGTGCCAGCTCACCTCTGAGTTGGACAGGGACTAACTATGGCTACACCTTC.